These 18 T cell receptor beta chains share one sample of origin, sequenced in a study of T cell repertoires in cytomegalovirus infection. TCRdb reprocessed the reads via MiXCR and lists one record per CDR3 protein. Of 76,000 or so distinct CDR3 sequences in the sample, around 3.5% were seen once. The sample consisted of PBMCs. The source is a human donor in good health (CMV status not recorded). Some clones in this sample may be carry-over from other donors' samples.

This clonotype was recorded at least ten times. The CDR3 reads CASSPGTGVKEKLFF. The CDR3 DNA sequence: TGTGCCAGCAGTCCCGGGACAGGGGTAAAGGAAAAACTGTTTTTT. The chain links TRBV28 to TRBJ1-4; 10 bases align to TRBD1. V was pared by 5 bases and J by 8 bases, with 8 bases of the junction left unmatched. The CDR3 runs 15 residues. Per the germline V gene, CDR1 is MDHEN and CDR2 is SYDVKM.

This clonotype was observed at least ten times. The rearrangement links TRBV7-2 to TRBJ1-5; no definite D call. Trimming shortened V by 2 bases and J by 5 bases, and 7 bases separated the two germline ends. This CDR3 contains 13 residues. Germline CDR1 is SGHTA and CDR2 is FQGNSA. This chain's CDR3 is CASSLTADQPQHF. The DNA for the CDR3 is TGTGCCAGCAGCTTAACTGCGGATCAGCCCCAGCATTTT.

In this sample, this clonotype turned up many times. The CDR3 protein is CASSQDIGTEAFF. CDR3 nucleotide sequence: TGCGCCAGCAGCCAAGATATCGGCACTGAAGCTTTCTTT. This chain joins TRBV4-1 and TRBJ1-1, with D unclear. This CDR3 comprises 13 residues. Trimming took 0 bases from V and 4 from J, leaving 6 bases between them. Germline CDR1 MGHRA, CDR2 YSYEKL.

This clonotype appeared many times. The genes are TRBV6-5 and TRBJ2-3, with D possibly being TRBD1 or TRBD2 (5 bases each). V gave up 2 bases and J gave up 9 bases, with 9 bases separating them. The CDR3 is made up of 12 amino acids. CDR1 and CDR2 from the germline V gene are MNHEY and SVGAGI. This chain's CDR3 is CASSYGTGTQYF. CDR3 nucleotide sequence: TGTGCCAGCAGTTACGGGACCGGAACGCAGTATTTT.

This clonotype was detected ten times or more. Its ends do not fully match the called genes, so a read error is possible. This chain's CDR3 is CASSLEGNPGELFF. As DNA, the CDR3 is TGTGCCAGCAGCTTAGAGGGGAACCCCGGGGAGCTGTTTTTT. The chain uses TRBV7-2 and TRBJ2-2; maybe TRBD1 (5 bases). CDR3 size: 14 residues. Germline loops: CDR1 SGHTA, CDR2 FQGNSA.

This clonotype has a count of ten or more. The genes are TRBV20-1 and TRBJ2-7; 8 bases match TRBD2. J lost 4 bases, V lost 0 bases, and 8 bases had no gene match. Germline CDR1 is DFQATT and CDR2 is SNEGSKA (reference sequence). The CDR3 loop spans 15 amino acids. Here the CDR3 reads CSARDPGGVGYEQYF. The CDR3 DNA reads TGCAGTGCTAGAGACCCGGGGGGGGTGGGATACGAGCAGTACTTC.

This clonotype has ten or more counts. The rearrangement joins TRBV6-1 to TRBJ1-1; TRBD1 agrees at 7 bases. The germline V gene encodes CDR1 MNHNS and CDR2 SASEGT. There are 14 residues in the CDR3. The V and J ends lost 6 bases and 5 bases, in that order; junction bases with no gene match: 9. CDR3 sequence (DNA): TGTGCCAGCAGCTCCGACAGGGTTGGGACTGAAGCTTTCTTT. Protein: CASSSDRVGTEAFF.

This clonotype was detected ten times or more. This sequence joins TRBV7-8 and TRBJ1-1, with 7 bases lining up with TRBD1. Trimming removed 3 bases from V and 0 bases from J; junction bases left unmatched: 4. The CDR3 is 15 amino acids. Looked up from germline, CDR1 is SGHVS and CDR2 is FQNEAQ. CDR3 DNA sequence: TGTGCCAGCAGCTTCCGACAGGGCATGAACACTGAAGCTTTCTTT. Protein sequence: CASSFRQGMNTEAFF.

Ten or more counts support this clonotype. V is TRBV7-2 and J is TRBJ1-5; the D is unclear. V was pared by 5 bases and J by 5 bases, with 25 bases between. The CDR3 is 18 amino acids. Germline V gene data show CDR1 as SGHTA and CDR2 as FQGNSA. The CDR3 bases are TGTGCCAGCAGCGGAATTCTACCTCTATCGGACGGACATCAGCCCCAGCATTTT. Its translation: CASSGILPLSDGHQPQHF.

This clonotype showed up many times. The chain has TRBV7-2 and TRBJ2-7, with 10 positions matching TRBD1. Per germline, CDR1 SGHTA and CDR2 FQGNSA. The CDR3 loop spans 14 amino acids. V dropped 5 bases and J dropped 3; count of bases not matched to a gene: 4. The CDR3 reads CASSLGQGFYEQYF. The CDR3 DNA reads TGTGCCAGCAGCCTGGGACAGGGGTTCTACGAGCAGTACTTC.

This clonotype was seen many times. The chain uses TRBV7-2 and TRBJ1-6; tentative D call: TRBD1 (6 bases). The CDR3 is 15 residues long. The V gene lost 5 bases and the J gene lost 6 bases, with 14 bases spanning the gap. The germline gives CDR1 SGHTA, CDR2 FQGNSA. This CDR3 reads CASSPGQGSNSPLHF. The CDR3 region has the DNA TGTGCCAGCAGCCCGGGACAAGGGAGTAATTCACCCCTCCACTTT.

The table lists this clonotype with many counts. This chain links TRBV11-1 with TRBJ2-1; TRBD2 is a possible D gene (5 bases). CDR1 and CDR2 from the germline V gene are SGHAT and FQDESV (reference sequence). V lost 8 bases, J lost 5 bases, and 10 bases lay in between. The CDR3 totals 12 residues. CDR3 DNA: TGTGCCAGCTCCTGGGGAGACAATGAGCAGTTCTTC. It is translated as CASSWGDNEQFF.

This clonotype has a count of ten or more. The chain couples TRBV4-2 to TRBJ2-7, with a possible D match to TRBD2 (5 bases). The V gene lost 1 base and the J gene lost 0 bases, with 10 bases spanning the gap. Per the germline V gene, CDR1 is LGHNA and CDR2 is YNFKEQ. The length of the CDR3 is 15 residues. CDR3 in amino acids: CASSQGVATSYEQYF. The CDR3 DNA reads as TGTGCCAGCAGCCAAGGGGTAGCGACCTCCTACGAGCAGTACTTC.

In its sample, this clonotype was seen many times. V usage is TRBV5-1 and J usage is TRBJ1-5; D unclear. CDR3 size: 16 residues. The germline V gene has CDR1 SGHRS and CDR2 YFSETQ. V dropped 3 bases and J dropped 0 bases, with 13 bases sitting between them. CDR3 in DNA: TGCGCCAGCAGCTCCAGACGTAGATATAGCAATCAGCCCCAGCATTTT. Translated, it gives CASSSRRRYSNQPQHF.

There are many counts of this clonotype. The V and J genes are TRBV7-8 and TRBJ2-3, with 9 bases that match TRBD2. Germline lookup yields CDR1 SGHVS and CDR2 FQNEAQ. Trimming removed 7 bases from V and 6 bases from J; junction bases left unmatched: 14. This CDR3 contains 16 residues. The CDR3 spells CASTPGRRGGSDTQYF. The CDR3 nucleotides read TGTGCCAGCACCCCGGGGAGGCGGGGGGGCTCGGATACGCAGTATTTT.

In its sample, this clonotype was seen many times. The CDR3 DNA reads as TGTGCCAGCAGTTTACCACGGGACAGGGTCGATGGCTACACCTTC. Its protein product is CASSLPRDRVDGYTF. The chain carries TRBV27 and TRBJ1-2, with 9 bases identical to TRBD1. The CDR3 runs to 15 residues. In germline, CDR1 is MNHEY, CDR2 SMNVEV (reference sequence). The V and J ends lost 2 bases and 6 bases, in that order; junction bases with no gene match: 7.

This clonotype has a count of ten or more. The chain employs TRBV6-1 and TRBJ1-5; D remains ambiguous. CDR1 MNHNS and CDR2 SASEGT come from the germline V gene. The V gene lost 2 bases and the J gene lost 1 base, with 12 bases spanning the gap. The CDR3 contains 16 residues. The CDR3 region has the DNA TGTGCCAGCAGTGAAAGAGGGCGGTTCAGCAATCAGCCCCAGCATTTT. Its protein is CASSERGRFSNQPQHF.

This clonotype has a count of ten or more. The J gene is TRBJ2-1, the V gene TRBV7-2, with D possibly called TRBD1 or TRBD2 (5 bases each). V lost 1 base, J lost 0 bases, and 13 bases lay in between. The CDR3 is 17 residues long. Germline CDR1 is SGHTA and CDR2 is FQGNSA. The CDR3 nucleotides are TGTGCCAGCAGCTTAGACGTGTGGGGGAGCTCCTACAATGAGCAGTTCTTC. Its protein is CASSLDVWGSSYNEQFF. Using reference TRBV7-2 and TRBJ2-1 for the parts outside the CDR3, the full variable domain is GAGVSQSPSNKVTEKGKDVELRCDPISGHTALYWYRQSLGQGLEFLIYFQGNSAPDKSGLPSDRFSAERTGGSVSTLTIQRTQQEDSAVYLCASSLDVWGSSYNEQFFGPGTRLTVL.